Below, 21 T cell receptor beta chains from the same sample are listed, as sequenced in a study of blood T cell repertoires in COVID-19. Generated by immunoSEQ multiplex PCR, the TCRdb table keeps only in-frame clones and is missing some. The data show about 99,000 clones, with more than 80% seen just once and around 4.8% held by the top ten. The sample was peripheral blood. These receptor sequences come from a man older than 75 with COVID-19, enrolled during active disease.

Remarks on this clone: Other DNA sequences in the same sample also yield this CDR3. This rearrangement joins TRBV30 to TRBJ1-5; 9 nucleotides align to TRBD1. V was pared by 5 bases and J by 2 bases, with 4 bases of the junction left unmatched. The CDR3 length is 14 residues. Germline CDR1 is GTSNPN and CDR2 is SVGIG (reference sequence). As DNA, the CDR3 is TGTGCCTGGCAGACAGGGGGGGGCAATCAGCCCCAGCATTTT. This codes for CAWQTGGGNQPQHF.

In DNA, the CDR3 is TGTGCCAGCAGCTTGGCGGGAGGGTTATTATCTTACTTC. Its translation: CASSLAGGLLSYF. V and J are TRBV5-4 and TRBJ2-4; 8 bases are shared with TRBD2. Germline V gene sequence: CDR1 SGHNT, CDR2 YYREEE (reference sequence). Germline trimming cut 0 bases from V and 16 bases from J; bases unmatched to any gene: 9. CDR3 size: 13 residues.

This chain connects TRBV4-1 to TRBJ1-2, with D possibly matching TRBD1 (5 bases). V lost 4 bases and J 7 bases, leaving 13 bases between the germline ends. Germline loops: CDR1 MGHRA, CDR2 YSYEKL. The CDR3 extends over 13 amino acids. The CDR3 sequence: CASSPYPDSGYTF. The CDR3 DNA reads as TGCGCCAGCAGCCCCTACCCCGACAGTGGCTACACCTTC.

This sequence joins TRBV18 and TRBJ1-6; 7 bases line up with TRBD1. Germline values: CDR1 KGHSH, CDR2 LQKENI. Trimming cost V 4 bases and J 8 bases; bases outside gene matches: 8. The CDR3 spans 15 residues. This CDR3 is CASSLSTGKDSPLHF. Written as DNA, the CDR3 is TGTGCCAGCTCACTCTCGACAGGGAAAGATTCACCCCTCCACTTT.

This chain uses TRBV10-1 with TRBJ2-2; 8 nucleotides agree with TRBD2. The CDR3 length is 14 residues. Germline CDR1 is WNHNN and CDR2 is SYGVQD (reference sequence). Trimming removed 4 bases from V and 4 bases from J; junction bases left unmatched: 2. The CDR3 protein is CASSALAGTGELFF. CDR3 DNA sequence: TGCGCCAGCAGTGCTCTAGCGGGCACCGGGGAGCTGTTTTTT.

The chain combines TRBV5-4 with TRBJ1-4; D remains ambiguous. The CDR3 sequence is 15 residues long. The germline V and J ends were trimmed by 3 bases and 2 bases, with 11 bases remaining between them. Germline CDR1 is SGHNT and CDR2 is YYREEE (reference sequence). The CDR3 spells CASSSHGWTNEKLFF. The CDR3 region has the DNA TGTGCCAGCAGCTCACACGGGTGGACTAATGAAAAACTGTTTTTT.

This sequence joins TRBV30 and TRBJ2-5, with 8 bases lining up with TRBD1. The CDR3 extends over 14 amino acids. V lost 2 bases to trimming and J lost 5 bases; unmatched junction nucleotides: 7. Germline CDR1 reads GTSNPN; CDR2 reads SVGIG (reference sequence). For the CDR3, the DNA is TGTGCCTGGAGTCCCGACAGGGGTCGGGAGACCCAGTACTTC. It specifies CAWSPDRGRETQYF. Variable domain in full (rest from reference TRBV30 and TRBJ2-5): SQTIHQWPATLVQPVGSPLSLECTVEGTSNPNLYWYRQAAGRGLQLLFYSVGIGQISSEVPQNLSASRPQDRQFILSSKKLLLSDSGFYLCAWSPDRGRETQYFGPGTRLLVL.

This chain links TRBV2 with TRBJ1-2; TRBD1 matches at 7 bases. The CDR3 spans 13 residues. Germline V gene sequence: CDR1 SNHLY, CDR2 FYNNEI. The V segment lost 10 bases and the J segment 3 bases; nucleotides outside the gene matches: 8. This CDR3 is CATKPGQYYGYTF. CDR3 sequence (DNA): TGTGCCACAAAACCGGGACAGTACTATGGCTACACCTTC.

This chain links TRBV29-1 with TRBJ1-5; D perhaps matches TRBD1 (5 bases). CDR3 length: 12 amino acids. The V and J ends lost 4 bases and 3 bases respectively, with 7 bases between them. Germline V CDR1 and CDR2: SQVTM, ANQGSEA. The CDR3 region has the DNA TGCAGCGTTGGGGGCACCAATCAGCCCCAGCATTTT. Translating gives CSVGGTNQPQHF. Full variable domain (outside the CDR3, taken from reference TRBV29-1 and TRBJ1-5): SAVISQKPSRDICQRGTSLTIQCQVDSQVTMMFWYRQQPGQSLTLIATANQGSEATYESGFVIDKFPISRPNLTFSTLTVSNMSPEDSSIYLCSVGGTNQPQHFGDGTRLSIL.

The chain recombines TRBV7-2 with TRBJ2-5; 11 bases align to TRBD2. V was pared by 5 bases and J by 5 bases, with 10 bases of the junction left unmatched. This CDR3 region has 16 residues. In germline, CDR1 is SGHTA, CDR2 FQGNSA. CDR3 nucleotide sequence: TGTGCCAGCAGCAATATAGCGGGGGGGCCTAGGGAGACCCAGTACTTC. Its protein product is CASSNIAGGPRETQYF.

This clone was seen more than once but under ten times. This chain joins TRBV6-5 and TRBJ1-2, with D possibly TRBD1 on 6 matching bases. This CDR3 contains 15 residues. Trimming cost V 6 bases and J 7 bases, with 21 bases left between them. The V gene's germline CDR1 is MNHEY and CDR2 SVGAGI. The CDR3 protein is CASSARPGESTGYTF. The DNA of the CDR3 is TGTGCCAGCAGCGCTCGCCCAGGGGAGTCCACTGGCTACACCTTC.

The sample holds one count of this clone. The genes are TRBV11-2 and TRBJ1-1; D may be TRBD1 (5 bases). Germline assignment: CDR1 SGHAT and CDR2 FQNNGV. V lost 0 bases and J 4 bases, leaving 12 bases between the germline ends. The CDR3 extends over 15 amino acids. In nucleotides, the CDR3 is TGTGCCAGCAGCTTAGATCTAGGGGAAGGCACTGAAGCTTTCTTT. It is translated as CASSLDLGEGTEAFF. Full variable domain (remainder filled in from reference TRBV11-2 and TRBJ1-1): EAGVAQSPRYKIIEKRQSVAFWCNPISGHATLYWYQQILGQGPKLLIQFQNNGVVDDSQLPKDRFSAERLKGVDSTLKIQPAKLEDSAVYLCASSLDLGEGTEAFFGQGTRLTVV.

The sample holds a few counts of this clone. J is TRBJ1-2 and V is TRBV19; D unclear. Trimming cost V 6 bases and J 9 bases, with 17 bases left between them. This CDR3 has 13 amino acids. CDR1 is LNHDA, CDR2 SQIVND, per germline (reference sequence). Here the CDR3 reads CASSLRGPPSYTF. CDR3 in DNA: TGTGCCAGTAGCCTGCGTGGTCCCCCAAGCTACACCTTC.

The chain links TRBV30 to TRBJ2-7; TRBD2 agrees at 8 bases. This CDR3 spans 14 amino acids. J gave up 7 bases and V 3 bases, and 11 bases lay outside the gene matches. Germline V gives CDR1 GTSNPN, CDR2 SVGIG (reference sequence). CDR3 sequence reads: CAWRPGLVSGEQYF. The CDR3 DNA reads TGTGCCTGGAGACCGGGACTAGTTTCGGGGGAGCAGTACTTC.

The CDR3 protein is CASSLAGTHNSPLHF. CDR3 coding DNA: TGTGCCAGCAGCTTAGCTGGGACACATAATTCACCCCTCCACTTT. V is TRBV7-8 and J is TRBJ1-6, with D possibly being TRBD1 (6 bases). Germline V gives CDR1 SGHVS, CDR2 FQNEAQ. V lost 0 bases, J lost 5 bases, and 8 bases lay in between. The CDR3 loop spans 15 amino acids.

The V call is TRBV9, the J call TRBJ2-3; 14 nucleotides match TRBD2. Germline V gives CDR1 SGDLS, CDR2 YYNGEE. The CDR3 runs to 16 residues. V lost 0 bases to trimming and J lost 4 bases; unmatched junction nucleotides: 1. The CDR3 loop reads CASSVGLAGGPDTQYF. For the CDR3, the DNA is TGTGCCAGCAGCGTAGGACTAGCGGGGGGGCCAGATACGCAGTATTTT.

The DNA of the CDR3 is TGTGCCAGCAGCTTAGCGCCGACAGGAGAGGATGGCTACACCTTC. Protein: CASSLAPTGEDGYTF. The rearrangement links TRBV7-9 to TRBJ1-2, with a weak D call TRBD1 (6 bases). Per the germline V gene, CDR1 is SEHNR and CDR2 is FQNEAQ (reference sequence). V lost 0 bases and J 6 bases, leaving 14 bases between the germline ends. The CDR3 runs to 15 residues.

This chain links TRBV7-8 with TRBJ2-7; 7 bases align to TRBD1. The CDR3 runs to 13 residues. V was clipped by 4 bases and J by 4 bases; unmatched bases: 4. Germline V gives CDR1 SGHVS, CDR2 FQNEAQ. CDR3 protein: CASSYRGPYEQYF. CDR3 in DNA: TGTGCCAGCAGCTACAGGGGTCCTTACGAGCAGTACTTC. The full variable domain, rest sourced from reference TRBV7-8 and TRBJ2-7, is GAGVSQSPRYKVAKRGQDVALRCDPISGHVSLFWYQQALGQGPEFLTYFQNEAQLDKSGLPSDRFFAERPEGSVSTLKIQRTQQEDSAVYLCASSYRGPYEQYFGPGTRLTVT.

The chain couples TRBV10-3 to TRBJ2-1; TRBD2 agrees at 10 bases. This CDR3 comprises 16 residues. V lost 2 bases to trimming and J lost 5 bases; unmatched junction nucleotides: 6. Germline CDR1 reads ENHRY; CDR2 reads SYGVKD. The CDR3 reads CAISEPVLAGNNEQFF. The DNA for the CDR3 is TGTGCCATCAGTGAGCCTGTACTAGCGGGAAACAATGAGCAGTTCTTC.

Comments on this clone: A read error may account for a junction end that differs from germline. The chain combines TRBV19 with TRBJ2-3; 11 bases align to TRBD2. This CDR3 is built from 15 residues. Germline CDR1 LNHDA, CDR2 SQIVND (reference sequence). CDR3 coding DNA: TGTGCCAGTAGTATTACTAGCGGGAGCAGAGATACGCAGTATTTT. It encodes CASSITSGSRDTQYF.

The CDR3 spells CASSLRSGIDTQYF. CDR3 DNA sequence: TGTGCCAGCAGCTTGAGAAGCGGGATAGATACGCAGTATTTT. The rearrangement joins TRBV5-4 to TRBJ2-3; TRBD2 matches 7 bases. This CDR3 is built from 14 residues. J was trimmed by 5 bases and V by 1 base; bases with no gene match: 4. Per germline, CDR1 SGHNT and CDR2 YYREEE (reference sequence).